Listed below are T cell receptor beta chains from one sample, sequenced in a study of blood T cell repertoires in COVID-19. Produced via immunoSEQ multiplex PCR; TCRdb's table is partial and in-frame only. Of approximately 290,000 clones detected, about 85% appear once; the ten largest clones hold approximately 2%. Source material: peripheral blood. The source of these receptors is a man aged 18 to 29 with active or convalescent COVID-19. Both conserved end residues are part of each CDR3. The order of the fields is CDR3 length, D gene, V gene, clone size, J gene, CDR3 protein, CDR3 DNA. The D gene is left open where the match is weak. Some rows have no size entry. The others give once, few or many, or a class for an expanded clone.

len: 16
d_gene: TRBD1
v_gene: TRBV18
abundance: NA
j_gene: TRBJ2-1
CDR3aa: CASSPFMPGTGDEQFF
CDR3nt: TGTGCCAGCTCACCGTTTATGCCCGGGACAGGGGATGAGCAGTTCTTC

len: 16
d_gene: TRBD2
v_gene: TRBV9
abundance: few
j_gene: TRBJ2-1
CDR3aa: CASSSGRDYTNEWQFF
CDR3nt: TGTGCCAGCAGTTCGGGCCGGGACTACACCAATGAGTGGCAGTTCTTC

len: 15
d_gene: TRBD1
v_gene: TRBV15
abundance: NA
j_gene: TRBJ1-1
CDR3aa: CATSRGTAANTEAFF
CDR3nt: TGTGCCACCAGCAGGGGGACAGCAGCAAACACTGAAGCTTTCTTT

len: 15
d_gene: NA
v_gene: TRBV24-1
abundance: once
j_gene: TRBJ1-5
CDR3aa: CATSAQTDSNQPQHF
CDR3nt: TGTGCCACCAGTGCCCAGACAGATAGCAATCAGCCCCAGCATTTT

len: 13
d_gene: NA
v_gene: TRBV27
abundance: NA
j_gene: TRBJ2-2
CDR3aa: CASSQQGSGELFF
CDR3nt: TGTGCCAGCAGTCAACAGGGTTCCGGGGAGCTGTTTTTT

len: 17
d_gene: NA
v_gene: TRBV7-9
abundance: NA
j_gene: TRBJ2-1
CDR3aa: CASEPSRRQTGPHEQFF
CDR3nt: TGTGCCAGCGAACCTTCAAGGAGGCAAACTGGCCCTCATGAGCAGTTCTTC

len: 16
d_gene: TRBD2
v_gene: TRBV9
abundance: NA
j_gene: TRBJ2-5
CDR3aa: CASSVGGGTYQETQYF
CDR3nt: TGTGCCAGCAGCGTAGGGGGGGGGACCTACCAAGAGACCCAGTACTTC

len: 14
d_gene: TRBD1
v_gene: TRBV5-1
abundance: NA
j_gene: TRBJ1-2
CDR3aa: CASSRGQKNYGYTF
CDR3nt: TGCGCCAGCAGCAGGGGACAGAAAAACTATGGCTACACCTTC

len: 15
d_gene: TRBD2
v_gene: TRBV28
abundance: NA
j_gene: TRBJ2-5
CDR3aa: CASSSQTSGRETQYF
CDR3nt: TGTGCCAGCAGTTCGCAGACTAGCGGGAGAGAGACCCAGTACTTC

len: 13
d_gene: NA
v_gene: TRBV24-1
abundance: NA
j_gene: TRBJ1-1
CDR3aa: CATSDADSDEAFF
CDR3nt: TGTGCCACCAGTGACGCTGACAGCGATGAAGCTTTCTTT

len: 13
d_gene: TRBD1
v_gene: TRBV5-1
abundance: NA
j_gene: TRBJ2-7
CDR3aa: CASQRDRAYEQYF
CDR3nt: TGCGCCAGCCAGCGGGACAGGGCCTACGAGCAGTACTTC

len: 14
d_gene: TRBD2
v_gene: TRBV3-1/TRBV3-2
abundance: NA
j_gene: TRBJ2-1
CDR3aa: CASRGAGGINEQFF
CDR3nt: TGTGCCAGCAGGGGGGCGGGAGGTATCAATGAGCAGTTCTTC

len: 13
d_gene: TRBD2
v_gene: TRBV10-3
abundance: NA
j_gene: TRBJ2-7
CDR3aa: CAISTSGGYEQYF
CDR3nt: TGTGCCATCAGCACTAGCGGGGGTTACGAGCAGTACTTC

len: 14
d_gene: TRBD1
v_gene: TRBV19
abundance: NA
j_gene: TRBJ1-2
CDR3aa: CASSVGQAGSGYTF
CDR3nt: TGTGCCAGTAGTGTGGGACAGGCAGGGAGTGGCTACACCTTC

len: 15
d_gene: NA
v_gene: TRBV5-8
abundance: NA
j_gene: TRBJ1-5
CDR3aa: CASSLKWTPNEPQHF
CDR3nt: TGTGCCAGCAGCTTGAAATGGACACCCAATGAGCCCCAGCATTTT

len: 13
d_gene: NA
v_gene: TRBV6-4
abundance: NA
j_gene: TRBJ1-1
CDR3aa: CASSVRLNTEAFF
CDR3nt: TGTGCCAGCAGCGTCAGGCTGAACACTGAAGCTTTCTTT

len: 16
d_gene: TRBD1
v_gene: TRBV24-1
abundance: NA
j_gene: TRBJ2-3
CDR3aa: CATSDYGTGAIYTQYF
CDR3nt: TGTGCCACCAGTGATTACGGGACAGGGGCAATATATACGCAGTATTTT

len: 13
d_gene: TRBD2
v_gene: TRBV10-3
abundance: NA
j_gene: TRBJ2-3
CDR3aa: CAIRAGSLDTQYF
CDR3nt: TGTGCCATCAGAGCGGGGTCGTTAGATACGCAGTATTTT

len: 16
d_gene: NA
v_gene: TRBV25-1
abundance: once
j_gene: TRBJ1-2
CDR3aa: CASSESVIQGFRGYTF
CDR3nt: TGTGCCAGCAGTGAATCTGTAATACAGGGATTTAGGGGCTACACCTTC

len: 14
d_gene: NA
v_gene: TRBV6-2/TRBV6-3
abundance: NA
j_gene: TRBJ1-1
CDR3aa: CASSPRRGNTEAFF
CDR3nt: TGTGCCAGCAGTCCCAGGCGGGGGAACACTGAAGCTTTCTTT

len: 15
d_gene: NA
v_gene: TRBV12-5
abundance: once
j_gene: TRBJ1-2
CDR3aa: CASGFWGPNNYGYTF
CDR3nt: TGTGCTAGTGGTTTTTGGGGCCCAAATAACTATGGCTACACCTTC

len: 17
d_gene: TRBD2
v_gene: TRBV28
abundance: once
j_gene: TRBJ2-1
CDR3aa: CASSCSTSVWVGNEQFF
CDR3nt: TGTGCCAGCAGTTGTTCGACTAGCGTATGGGTAGGCAATGAGCAGTTCTTC

len: 13
d_gene: TRBD2
v_gene: TRBV9
abundance: NA
j_gene: TRBJ2-1
CDR3aa: CASSVGGSNEQFF
CDR3nt: TGTGCCAGCAGCGTGGGGGGGAGTAATGAGCAGTTCTTC

len: 16
d_gene: NA
v_gene: TRBV28
abundance: NA
j_gene: TRBJ1-6
CDR3aa: CASSLSAAGYNSPLHF
CDR3nt: TGTGCCAGCAGTTTATCAGCGGCGGGTTATAATTCACCCCTCCACTTT

len: 15
d_gene: NA
v_gene: TRBV15
abundance: NA
j_gene: TRBJ1-1
CDR3aa: CATSRVGGVATEAFF
CDR3nt: TGTGCCACCAGCAGAGTCGGGGGAGTGGCCACTGAAGCTTTCTTT

len: 15
d_gene: TRBD1
v_gene: TRBV7-7
abundance: NA
j_gene: TRBJ2-5
CDR3aa: CASSSSTGGIETQYF
CDR3nt: TGTGCCAGCAGCTCCTCCACAGGGGGAATAGAGACCCAGTACTTC

len: 15
d_gene: NA
v_gene: TRBV9
abundance: NA
j_gene: TRBJ2-3
CDR3aa: CASSPMSGFADTQYF
CDR3nt: TGTGCCAGCAGCCCGATGAGCGGTTTCGCAGATACGCAGTATTTT

len: 16
d_gene: NA
v_gene: TRBV11-2
abundance: NA
j_gene: TRBJ2-1
CDR3aa: CASSLVMGGPGNEQFF
CDR3nt: TGTGCCAGCAGCTTAGTCATGGGGGGGCCTGGGAATGAGCAGTTCTTC

len: 14
d_gene: TRBD2
v_gene: TRBV5-1
abundance: NA
j_gene: TRBJ2-7
CDR3aa: CASSSTGGSYEQYF
CDR3nt: TGCGCCAGCAGCTCAACGGGGGGCTCCTACGAGCAGTACTTC

len: 18
d_gene: NA
v_gene: TRBV24-1
abundance: NA
j_gene: TRBJ1-6
CDR3aa: CATSENPDMLSYNSPLHF
CDR3nt: TGTGCCACCAGTGAGAACCCTGATATGCTATCCTATAATTCACCCCTCCACTTT